The rows below give T cell receptor beta chains drawn from one sample of a study of neurological immune-mediated disorders. Each CDR3 protein is one row after TCRdb ran MiXCR on the 5' RACE reads. The table has fewer than 40,000 distinct CDR3 sequences, around 13% seen once; the top ten hold about 2.5%. The material sequenced was PBMCs. The receptors here all came from a woman in her 40s in good health. CDR3s include the opening cysteine and the closing phenylalanine or tryptophan. The order of the fields is J gene, D gene, CDR3 length, clone size, V gene, CDR3 protein, CDR3 DNA. D genes are given only for firm matches. The size entry is marked missing in some rows and otherwise reads once, few, many or a size class.

TRBJ2-1 NA 16 many TRBV5-1 CASSPGGGSTHNEQFF TGCGCCAGCAGCCCAGGGGGCGGGAGTACTCACAATGAGCAGTTCTTC
TRBJ2-5 NA 12 medium-sized TRBV7-2 CASSSAANTQYF TGTGCCAGCAGCTCGGCAGCGAACACCCAGTACTTC
TRBJ2-7 TRBD1 15 many TRBV20-1 CSALSDRGLSYEQYF TGCAGTGCTTTAAGTGACAGGGGCCTTTCCTACGAGCAGTACTTC
TRBJ1-5 NA 13 many TRBV7-9 CASSPEAHQPQHF TGTGCCAGCAGCCCCGAGGCCCATCAGCCCCAGCATTTT
TRBJ1-2 NA 16 many TRBV15 CATSRDSVRGDYGYTF TGTGCCACCAGCAGAGATTCAGTCCGAGGGGACTATGGCTACACCTTC
TRBJ1-5 NA 14 many TRBV12-3/TRBV12-4 CASSKQGGNQPQHF TGTGCCAGCAGCAAACAGGGAGGGAATCAGCCCCAGCATTTT
TRBJ2-1 TRBD2 17 NA TRBV20-1 CSAPSGLACPQNNEQLF TGCAGTGCTCCGTCGGGACTAGCGTGCCCTCAAAACAATGAGCAGTTATTC
TRBJ2-7 TRBD1 15 many TRBV20-1 CSARPAERQGQEQYF TGCAGTGCTAGACCGGCCGAGCGACAGGGCCAGGAGCAGTACTTC
TRBJ2-5 TRBD1 16 many TRBV4-3 CASSPRSGQAQETQYF TGCGCCAGCAGCCCGAGGTCAGGACAGGCCCAAGAGACCCAGTACTTC
TRBJ1-1 TRBD1 12 many TRBV10-3 CAIGRDSTEAFF TGTGCCATCGGACGGGACAGTACCGAAGCTTTCTTT
TRBJ2-5 TRBD1 13 many TRBV10-3 CAIMGQGEETQYF TGTGCCATCATGGGTCAGGGGGAGGAGACCCAGTACTTC
TRBJ1-1 NA 13 many TRBV5-8 CASSFRDSLRAFF TGTGCCAGCAGCTTTAGGGACTCCTTGAGAGCTTTCTTT
TRBJ1-5 NA 14 many TRBV6-6 CASSSRGVDQPQHF TGTGCCAGCAGCAGCCGGGGGGTCGATCAGCCCCAGCATTTT
TRBJ2-1 NA 16 NA TRBV2 CASSVLPSCSYNEQFF TGTGCCAGCAGTGTTCTCCCTAGCTGTTCCTACAATGAGCAGTTCTTC
TRBJ2-1 TRBD2 13 many TRBV9 CASSGLAGNEQFF TGTGCCAGCAGCGGACTAGCGGGGAATGAGCAGTTCTTC
TRBJ1-5 NA 14 NA TRBV7-2 CASSSRFSNQPQHF TGTGCCAGCAGCTCACGTTTTAGCAATCAGCCCCAGCATTTT
TRBJ2-2 NA 18 medium-sized TRBV9 CASSVATMDTLGTGELFF TGTGCCAGCAGCGTAGCTACCATGGACACCCTCGGGACCGGGGAGCTGTTTTTT
TRBJ2-1 NA 13 many TRBV29-1 CSVELGSYNEQFF TGCAGCGTTGAACTGGGCTCCTACAATGAGCAGTTCTTC
TRBJ2-2 TRBD2 16 many TRBV20-1 CSARPTSGGRTGELFF TGCAGTGCTAGGCCCACAAGCGGGGGACGGACCGGGGAGCTGTTTTTT
TRBJ2-5 NA 15 many TRBV5-1 CASSNRDLTTETQYF TGCGCCAGCAGCAACCGGGACCTCACGACGGAGACCCAGTACTTC
TRBJ2-3 NA 15 NA TRBV7-2 CASSSVQLSTDTQYF TGTGCCAGCAGCTCGGTACAGCTTAGCACAGATACGCAGTATTTT
TRBJ2-1 NA 15 many TRBV12-3/TRBV12-4 CASRPSVWPPGEQFF TGTGCCAGCAGACCAAGTGTCTGGCCCCCAGGGGAGCAGTTCTTC
TRBJ1-1 NA 15 many TRBV4-2 CASSRGHGPGDEAFF TGTGCCAGCAGCCGCGGTCATGGGCCAGGCGATGAAGCTTTCTTT
TRBJ2-3 TRBD2 14 many TRBV12-3/TRBV12-4 CASRIAGGPDTQYF TGTGCCAGCAGGATAGCGGGAGGGCCCGATACGCAGTATTTT
TRBJ1-1 NA 12 many TRBV10-2 CASSEGWTEAFF TGCGCCAGCAGCGAGGGGTGGACTGAAGCTTTCTTT
TRBJ2-7 NA 13 many TRBV5-1 CASSLFSTYEQYF TGCGCCAGCAGCTTGTTTTCTACCTACGAGCAGTACTTC
TRBJ1-1 NA 17 many TRBV5-5 CASSLGWDLRRDTEAFF TGTGCCAGCAGCTTGGGTTGGGACCTAAGACGGGACACTGAAGCTTTCTTT
TRBJ2-2 NA 14 many TRBV6-5 CASSLNVWPGELFF TGTGCCAGCAGTCTCAACGTTTGGCCCGGGGAGCTGTTTTTT
TRBJ1-1 NA 14 many TRBV18 CASSLGAANPEAFF TGTGCCAGCTCGCTGGGGGCCGCCAACCCTGAAGCTTTCTTT
TRBJ1-5 NA 14 many TRBV10-3 CAIGPDRSNQPQHF TGTGCCATCGGTCCGGACCGGAGCAATCAGCCCCAGCATTTT
TRBJ2-2 TRBD1 16 NA TRBV6-2/TRBV6-3 CASRSSDRVITGELFF TGTGCCAGCAGGTCTTCGGACAGGGTAATCACCGGGGAGCTGTTTTTT
TRBJ2-6 NA 16 few TRBV6-5 CASSYSTYSGANVLTF TGTGCCAGCAGTTACTCGACCTACTCTGGGGCCAACGTCCTGACTTTC
TRBJ2-1 TRBD2 16 many TRBV6-1 CASSEERSLGTSEQFF TGTGCCAGCAGTGAAGAAAGGTCGTTGGGGACTAGCGAACAGTTCTTC
TRBJ1-3 NA 15 medium-sized TRBV5-1 CASSLEVRPGNTIYF TGCGCCAGCAGCTTGGAGGTCAGGCCTGGAAACACCATATATTTT
TRBJ1-1 NA 16 many TRBV5-1 CASSLDSWAGWTEAFF TGCGCCAGCAGCCTGGATTCGTGGGCGGGATGGACTGAAGCTTTCTTT
TRBJ1-3 NA 12 many TRBV10-3 CAISPYGNTIYF TGTGCCATCAGCCCGTATGGAAACACCATATATTTT
TRBJ1-2 TRBD1 15 many TRBV27 CASRRGDSLLYGYTF TGTGCCAGCAGGAGGGGGGACAGCCTCCTTTATGGCTACACCTTC
TRBJ2-1 TRBD2 15 many TRBV4-2 CASSHEAGIYNEQFF TGTGCCAGCAGCCATGAAGCGGGGATTTACAATGAGCAGTTCTTC
TRBJ1-1 NA 13 many TRBV6-5 CASIGVENTEAFF TGTGCCAGCATTGGTGTGGAAAACACTGAAGCTTTCTTT
TRBJ1-2 TRBD1 14 many TRBV7-2 CASSAQGVPLGYTF TGTGCCAGCAGCGCACAGGGGGTTCCGCTAGGCTACACCTTC
TRBJ1-5 NA 13 many TRBV4-3 CASSQQVNQPQHF TGCGCCAGCAGCCAACAAGTAAATCAGCCCCAGCATTTT
TRBJ2-5 NA 16 many TRBV7-2 CASSLASRHPGETQYF TGTGCCAGCAGCTTAGCGTCCCGACACCCCGGGGAGACCCAGTACTTC
TRBJ1-5 NA 13 many TRBV28 CASSWSSNQPQHF TGTGCCAGCAGTTGGAGTAGCAATCAGCCCCAGCATTTT
TRBJ2-7 NA 13 many TRBV20-1 CSARPPTSYEQYF TGCAGTGCTAGACCTCCTACGTCCTACGAGCAGTACTTC
TRBJ1-1 TRBD1 16 NA TRBV19 CASSISRQGANTEAFF TGTGCCAGTAGTATCTCCCGACAGGGAGCGAACACTGAAGCTTTCTTT
TRBJ1-1 NA 13 NA TRBV5-1 CASSFTVNTEAFF TGCGCCAGCAGCTTTACAGTGAACACTGAAGCTTTCTTT
TRBJ2-1 TRBD2 17 many TRBV4-1 CASSQGGLAGGKDEQFF TGCGCCAGCAGCCAAGGGGGACTAGCGGGGGGTAAGGATGAGCAGTTCTTC